The rows below give T cell receptor beta chains drawn from one sample of a study of sequential checkpoint blockade in melanoma. TCRdb keeps only in-frame clones here, not all; method: immunoSEQ multiplex PCR. The profile shows over 5,500 clones, about a fifth of them singletons. This material consisted of tumor tissue (inferred from file names), taken from a patient given nivolumab and ipilimumab in sequence. The receptors were sampled from a human donor with melanoma. CDR3s include the opening cysteine and the closing phenylalanine or tryptophan. The D gene is left open where the match is weak. Rows may omit the clone size; those that give it use once, few, many or a size class.

V	J	size	D	DNA	CDR3
TRBV11-3	TRBJ2-7	many	NA	TGTGCCAGCAGCCTGGACCCCTCAGGGTACGAGCAGTACTTC	CASSLDPSGYEQYF
TRBV6-7	TRBJ1-1	NA	NA	TGTGCCAGCAGTTACACAACAGTGACTGAAGCTTTCTTT	CASSYTTVTEAFF
TRBV18	TRBJ1-1	NA	NA	TGTGCCAGCTACCAGGGGATTGGAGTGAACACTGAAGCTTTCTTT	CASYQGIGVNTEAFF
TRBV6-8	TRBJ2-6	many	TRBD1	TGTGCCAGCAGATTTTATCCGGGACAGGGCAACGTCCTGACTTTC	CASRFYPGQGNVLTF
TRBV29-1	TRBJ2-7	NA	NA	TGCAGCGGTGGGGGCGGGGCGGGGGCGGTGGAGCAGTACTTC	CSGGGGAGAVEQYF
TRBV5-1	TRBJ2-7	NA	TRBD1	TGCGCCAGCAGCTTGGGGGGCTTGGGACAGGGCGACGAGCAGTACTTC	CASSLGGLGQGDEQYF
TRBV19	TRBJ2-7	few	NA	TGTGCCAGTAGTATAACCGGGCAGGGGCTTTCCTACGAGCAGTACTTC	CASSITGQGLSYEQYF
TRBV11-3	TRBJ1-1	NA	NA	TGTGCCAGCAGCTTAGGGGCCCGAAACACTGAAGCTTTCTTT	CASSLGARNTEAFF
TRBV6-8	TRBJ2-1	NA	TRBD2	TGTGCCAGCAGTCGATTAGCGGGAAGGGGCAATGAGCAGTTCTTC	CASSRLAGRGNEQFF
TRBV7-6	TRBJ2-2	few	NA	TGTGCCAGCTTATATGGGGTCGGACAGAGGAACACCGGGGAGCTGTTTTTT	CASLYGVGQRNTGELFF
TRBV29-1	TRBJ2-1	NA	NA	TGCAGCACCGAAATGGGACTTACTAATGAGCAGTTCTTC	CSTEMGLTNEQFF
TRBV11-3	TRBJ2-7	few	TRBD2	TGTGCCAGCAGCGCCGCCGGGACTAGGGGTGAGCAGTACTTC	CASSAAGTRGEQYF
TRBV15	TRBJ2-7	NA	TRBD1	TGTGCCACAAGCAGACAGGGTAATACCTACGAGCAGTACTTC	CATSRQGNTYEQYF
TRBV9	TRBJ2-3	medium-sized	NA	TGTGCCAGCAGCGTAGGGTCGCGGGTCACAGATACGCAGTATTTT	CASSVGSRVTDTQYF
TRBV14	TRBJ2-5	NA	TRBD1	TGTGCCAGCAGCCTGTGGACAGGTCCTACTGGAGTCCAGTACTTC	CASSLWTGPTGVQYF
TRBV29-1	TRBJ1-1	NA	NA	TGCAGCGTTGAAGCCCTTTCGTCAGGAGTCGAAGCTTTCTTT	CSVEALSSGVEAFF
TRBV11-3	TRBJ2-3	NA	NA	TGTGCCAGCAGCTTACAGCCCCCGCGACTGGGGCGTACAGATACGCAGTATTTT	CASSLQPPRLGRTDTQYF